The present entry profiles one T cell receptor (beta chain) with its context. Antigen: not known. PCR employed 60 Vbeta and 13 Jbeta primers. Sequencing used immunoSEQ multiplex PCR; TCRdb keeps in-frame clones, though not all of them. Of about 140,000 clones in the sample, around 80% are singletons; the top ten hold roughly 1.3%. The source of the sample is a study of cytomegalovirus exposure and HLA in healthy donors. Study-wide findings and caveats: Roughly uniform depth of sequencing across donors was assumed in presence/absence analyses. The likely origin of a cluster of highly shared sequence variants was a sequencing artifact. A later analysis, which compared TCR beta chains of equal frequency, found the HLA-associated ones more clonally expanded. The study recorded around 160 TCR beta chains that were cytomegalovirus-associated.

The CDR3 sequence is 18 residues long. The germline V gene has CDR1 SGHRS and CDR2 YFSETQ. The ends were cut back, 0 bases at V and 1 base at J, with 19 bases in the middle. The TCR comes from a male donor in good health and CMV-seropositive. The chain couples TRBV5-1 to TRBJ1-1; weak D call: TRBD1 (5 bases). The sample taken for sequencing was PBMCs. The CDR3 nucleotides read TGCGCCAGCAGCTTGGGGAGACAGACACTACTCTGGAACACTGAAGCTTTCTTT. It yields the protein CASSLGRQTLLWNTEAFF.